The source of this T cell receptor beta chain is a study of T cell responses to AZD1222 COVID-19 vaccine. Broader study findings: Mapped onto spike, vaccine-associated CD4 TCRs spanned it and were dominant at 160-218 and 743-854. Nearly half of the spike-specific TCRs reportedly recognize variant regions that carry no mutations.

Some clones are missing from TCRdb's copy, which holds only in-frame ones; the method was immunoSEQ multiplex PCR. The profile covers approximately 170,000 clones, with approximately 88% appearing a single time and less than 1.3% taken by the ten largest. CDR1 and CDR2 (germline): SGHAT, FQNNGV. The germline V and J ends were trimmed by 5 bases and 2 bases, with 21 bases remaining between them. The CDR3 consists of 17 residues. To note about this clone: Its antigen is not identified.

Sequencing was performed on peripheral blood, taken 28 days after the second AZD1222 dose. The chain uses TRBV11-2 and TRBJ1-2; TRBD1 is a possible D gene (5 bases). This receptor was identified in an adult who received the AZD1222 COVID-19 vaccine. The CDR3 bases are TGTGCCAGCAGCCCCATCCGGAGGGGCCGAGACAACTATGGCTACACCTTC. It translates to CASSPIRRGRDNYGYTF.